A selection of T cell receptor beta chains follows, all from one sample in a study of blood T cell repertoires in COVID-19. Repertoires were generated with immunoSEQ multiplex PCR, while TCRdb's copy carries only in-frame clones and drops some. The data show around 300,000 clones, with almost 90% seen just once and around 4.5% held by the top ten. The sample consisted of PBMCs or T cells enriched from blood (not recorded which). The receptors come from a woman in her late teens or twenties with acute COVID-19. Each CDR3 is given with its conserved first and last residue. The D gene is left open where the match is weak. Size tells how often a clone was seen (once, few, many) or the class of an expanded clone, and some rows leave it out.

D | J | size | V | CDR3 | DNA
TRBD1 | TRBJ2-2 | few | TRBV11-1 | CASSSQGATGELFF | TGTGCCAGCAGCTCACAGGGGGCCACCGGGGAGCTGTTTTTT
TRBD1 | TRBJ2-7 | . | TRBV18 | CASSPQTGQGSYEQYF | TGTGCCAGCTCACCCCAGACGGGACAGGGTTCCTACGAGCAGTACTTC
. | TRBJ2-7 | . | TRBV20-1 | CSASFGVVGEQYF | TGCAGTGCTAGTTTCGGGGTGGTAGGCGAGCAGTACTTC
. | TRBJ2-1 | . | TRBV6-5 | CASSYSWEFRYNEQFF | TGTGCCAGCAGTTACTCTTGGGAGTTTCGCTACAATGAGCAGTTCTTC
. | TRBJ2-2 | . | TRBV30 | CAWRRAGAGELFF | TGTGCCTGGAGACGGGCGGGCGCCGGGGAGCTGTTTTTT
TRBD2 | TRBJ2-1 | . | TRBV4-1 | CASSQNTAGLAGGGDEQFF | TGCGCCAGCAGCCAGAATACCGCGGGACTAGCGGGGGGAGGGGATGAGCAGTTCTTC
. | TRBJ1-3 | . | TRBV19 | CASSIDSGGTIYF | TGTGCCAGTAGTATAGATTCTGGAGGCACCATATATTTT
. | TRBJ1-6 | . | TRBV27 | CASGRPLHF | TGTGCCAGCGGTAGACCCCTCCACTTT
. | TRBJ1-5 | . | TRBV2 | CASSELDSPYSNQPQHF | TGTGCCAGCAGTGAACTGGACAGCCCGTATAGCAATCAGCCCCAGCATTTT
. | TRBJ2-2 | . | TRBV7-3 | CATRTDANTGELFF | TGTGCCACCAGGACAGACGCGAACACCGGGGAGCTGTTTTTT
TRBD1 | TRBJ1-1 | . | TRBV4-2 | CASSQDQTGDLPFF | TGTGCCAGCAGCCAAGATCAGACAGGGGATTTACCTTTCTTT
. | TRBJ2-5 | . | TRBV13 | CASSFPRETQYF | TGTGCCAGCAGCTTCCCCCGGGAGACCCAGTACTTC
TRBD1 | TRBJ2-2 | . | TRBV2 | CASHKRGLHTGELFF | TGTGCCAGCCATAAAAGGGGGCTTCACACCGGGGAGCTGTTTTTT
TRBD2 | TRBJ2-1 | . | TRBV24-1 | CATSDLLWTSGESSYNEQFF | TGTGCCACCAGTGATTTGCTTTGGACTAGCGGAGAAAGCTCCTACAATGAGCAGTTCTTC
. | TRBJ2-5 | . | TRBV5-1 | CASSLPGQETQYF | TGCGCCAGCAGCTTGCCAGGTCAAGAGACCCAGTACTTC
TRBD2 | TRBJ2-7 | . | TRBV30 | CAWSVSSGYSYEQYF | TGTGCCTGGAGTGTGTCTAGCGGTTACTCCTACGAGCAGTACTTC
TRBD2 | TRBJ2-5 | . | TRBV25-1 | CASSDSLAGVIGETQYF | TGTGCCAGCAGTGACTCCCTAGCGGGGGTGATCGGGGAGACCCAGTACTTC
. | TRBJ2-7 | . | TRBV4-2 | CASSQDRRAEQYF | TGTGCCAGCAGCCAAGATAGGAGGGCCGAGCAGTACTTC
. | TRBJ1-4 | . | TRBV7-9 | CASSLASTNEKLFF | TGTGCCAGCAGCTTGGCCTCCACCAATGAAAAACTGTTTTTT
TRBD1 | TRBJ1-2 | . | TRBV6-1 | CASSANAGTGFNYGYTF | TGTGCCAGCAGTGCTAATGCCGGGACAGGATTTAACTATGGCTACACCTTC
TRBD1 | TRBJ2-5 | . | TRBV18 | CASSPKSRGLGETQYF | TGTGCCAGCTCACCCAAGAGCAGGGGGCTAGGAGAGACCCAGTACTTC
TRBD2 | TRBJ2-2 | once | TRBV28 | CASSLGASGVTGELFF | TGTGCCAGCAGTTTAGGGGCTAGCGGAGTGACCGGGGAGCTGTTTTTT
TRBD1 | TRBJ2-7 | . | TRBV5-1 | CASSSDRGTSSYEQYF | TGCGCCAGCAGCTCCGACAGGGGGACCAGCTCCTACGAGCAGTACTTC
TRBD1 | TRBJ2-3 | . | TRBV28 | CASRTGADTQYF | TGTGCCAGCAGAACAGGGGCAGATACGCAGTATTTT
. | TRBJ2-7 | . | TRBV6-1 | CASSERTPSYEQYF | TGTGCCAGCAGTGAAAGGACACCTTCCTACGAGCAGTACTTC
TRBD1 | TRBJ1-1 | . | TRBV18 | CASSTYRDSAEAFF | TGTGCCAGCTCAACTTACCGGGACAGTGCTGAAGCTTTCTTT
TRBD1 | TRBJ2-1 | . | TRBV7-3 | CASSLDRVKSEQFF | TGTGCCAGCAGCCTTGACAGGGTGAAGAGTGAGCAGTTCTTC
TRBD2 | TRBJ2-3 | once | TRBV27 | CASSDGLAGRDTQYF | TGTGCCAGCAGTGATGGACTAGCGGGGAGAGATACGCAGTATTTT
. | TRBJ2-1 | . | TRBV9 | CASSVDRAHNEQFF | TGTGCCAGCAGCGTAGACAGGGCCCACAATGAGCAGTTCTTC
. | TRBJ1-6 | . | TRBV9 | CASSLNWAGGSPLHF | TGTGCCAGCAGCCTGAACTGGGCGGGGGGTTCACCCCTCCACTTT
TRBD2 | TRBJ2-2 | . | TRBV2 | CASSTRLAGGTGELFF | TGTGCCAGCAGTACCCGACTAGCGGGCGGCACCGGGGAGCTGTTTTTT
. | TRBJ1-5 | . | TRBV9 | CASSVTGFQPQHF | TGTGCCAGCAGCGTCACAGGGTTTCAGCCCCAGCATTTT
. | TRBJ1-6 | . | TRBV2 | CASSDEGVDNSPLHF | TGTGCCAGCAGTGATGAGGGGGTTGATAATTCACCCCTCCACTTT
TRBD1 | TRBJ2-7 | . | TRBV28 | CASTPGTVYEQYF | TGTGCCAGCACTCCCGGGACAGTCTACGAGCAGTACTTC
. | TRBJ1-3 | . | TRBV28 | CASTSPGNTIYF | TGTGCCAGTACTTCCCCGGGAAACACCATATATTTT
TRBD2 | TRBJ2-3 | . | TRBV6-5 | CASSYGLTSGTDTQYF | TGTGCCAGCAGTTACGGGTTGACTAGCGGCACAGATACGCAGTATTTT
TRBD2 | TRBJ2-1 | . | TRBV3-1/TRBV3-2 | CASSPRGGRAFDEQFF | TGTGCCAGCAGCCCCCGTGGCGGGAGGGCCTTCGATGAGCAGTTCTTC